This note documents a single T cell receptor (beta chain) sequence. This sample stems from a study of OX40 agonist ivuxolimab in advanced cancers. Turning to the study itself: Administration of intravenous ivuxolimab to patients occurred every 2 weeks at 0.01 to 10 mg/kg.

The CDR3 is made up of 13 amino acids. From germline, CDR1 is MNHEY and CDR2 SMNVEV (reference sequence). V lost 11 bases and J lost 6; bases outside the gene matches: 8. Prior autoimmune disease or systemic immunosuppression barred patients. TCRdb keeps only in-frame clones here, not all; method: immunoSEQ multiplex PCR. The table lists about 20,000 clones, roughly 80% of them singletons. The sample here was CD4+ or CD8+ T cells sorted from blood, taken in a trial of the OX40 agonist ivuxolimab. V usage is TRBV27 and J usage is TRBJ1-2; the match to TRBD1 covers 11 bases. This TCR was sampled from an adult with an advanced solid tumor such as melanoma, head and neck, liver or kidney cancer. CDR3 DNA: TGTGCCTCTTCCGGACAGGGGGCCAATGGCTACACCTTC. Its protein product is CASSGQGANGYTF.